The T cell receptor beta chain under discussion was sequenced for a study of blood T cell repertoires in COVID-19. As processed by the authors: Amplification from reference gene primers served as the basis for estimated nucleated cell counts. Clones were sequenced by immunoSEQ multiplex PCR, and TCRdb holds only the in-frame ones, with some missing. The V and J calls and clone size were taken over from that table, and D and trimming were inferred from the DNA. The table lists 200,000 or so clones, 84% of them singletons. Participants came from roughly 23 US areas, aged roughly 18 to 89 years. V gave up 5 bases and J gave up 3 bases; unmatched junction bases: 9. This CDR3 is built from 15 residues. CDR1 and CDR2 from the germline V gene are SGHTA and FQGNSA.

This receptor was taken from a man in his forties who had recovered from COVID-19. The chain recombines TRBV7-2 with TRBJ1-1; 7 bases align to TRBD1. The sequenced material came from PBMCs or T cells enriched from blood (not recorded which). CDR3 coding DNA: TGTGCCAGCAGCCTATCGACAGGGCGGGACACTGAAGCTTTCTTT. Residues: CASSLSTGRDTEAFF. The full variable domain, in which reference TRBV7-2 and TRBJ1-1 provide the parts outside the CDR3, is GAGVSQSPSNKVTEKGKDVELRCDPISGHTALYWYRQSLGQGLEFLIYFQGNSAPDKSGLPSDRFSAERTGGSVSTLTIQRTQQEDSAVYLCASSLSTGRDTEAFFGQGTRLTVV.